Shown below are 21 T cell receptor beta chains from a single sample sequenced in a study of T cell clonality in common variable immunodeficiency. Study outcomes and limitations: Common variable immunodeficiency TCR beta sequences reportedly had fewer deletions and N-nucleotide insertions.

The protocol was immunoSEQ multiplex PCR, while the TCRdb copy is restricted to in-frame clones and leaves out a portion. The sample has some 17,000 clones, none seen only once. The antigens of these receptors remain unknown. Specimen: peripheral blood mononuclear cells. These receptors all come from a human donor with common variable immunodeficiency.

This clone has a count of ten or more. The CDR3 protein is CASSYWNTQGVTGELFF. Partial CDR3 DNA: TGTGCCAGCAGTTACTGGAACACGCAGGGGGTGACCGGGGAG. The rearrangement joins TRBV6-2 or TRBV6-3 to TRBJ2-2; 7 bases are shared with TRBD1. The CDR3 end falls 3 residues outside the read, so it is completed with the germline J gene. This CDR3 region has 17 residues. The ends lost 1 base at V and 5 bases at J; junction bases unmatched: 10. Germline CDR1 reads MNHEY; CDR2 reads SVGEGT.

This clone appeared a few times. Partial CDR3 DNA: TGTGCCAGCAGAGGGGGGGCAGGTCCCTCACCC. Residues: CASRGGAGPSP. The CDR3 in its entirety is CASRGGAGPSPLHF. The chain uses TRBV5-4 and TRBJ1-6; D might be TRBD1 (6 bases). Coverage ceases 3 residues before the CDR3 finishes, and the germline J gene fills in the end. This CDR3 has 14 residues. Germline V gene sequence: CDR1 SGHNT, CDR2 YYREEE (reference sequence). Trimming shortened V by 5 bases and J by 10 bases, and 16 bases separated the two germline ends.

Remarks on this clone: The read ends 3 residues early relative to the CDR3; the germline J gene fills the gap. V usage is TRBV6-2 or TRBV6-3 and J usage is TRBJ2-3, with D hard to call. This CDR3 comprises 15 residues. Trimming removed 6 bases at V and 0 bases at J, with 13 bases between. Germline V CDR1 and CDR2: MNHEY, SVGEGT. The CDR3 region is CASSHYPYSTDTQYF. The CDR3 DNA, read in part, is TGTGCCAGCAGCCACTACCCATATAGCACAGATACG.

For this clone: The observed sequence ends 3 residues before the CDR3 terminus, with the missing tail filled in from the germline J gene. The gene calls are TRBV7-3 and TRBJ2-1; 7 bases are shared with TRBD2. Germline CDR1 is SGHTA and CDR2 is FQGTGA. V lost 0 bases to trimming and J lost 7 bases; unmatched junction nucleotides: 9. The CDR3 loop spans 16 amino acids. The sequenced CDR3 bases are TGTGCCAGCAGCTTAACGTCGGGCCCCGGGGGGAATGAG. Translated, it gives CASSLTSGPGGNE. The CDR3 as a whole reads CASSLTSGPGGNEQFF.

The table lists this clone with a few counts. The CDR3 goes on 3 residues after the read ends, and that part is filled in from the germline J gene. The V gene is TRBV5-1, the J gene TRBJ1-5, with 10 bases fitting TRBD1. V lost 4 bases, J lost 2 bases, and 3 bases stayed unmatched. The CDR3 has 15 amino acids. Per germline, CDR1 SGHRS and CDR2 YFSETQ. CDR3 region: CASSPGTGGNQPQHF. The sequenced CDR3 bases are TGCGCCAGCAGCCCCGGGACAGGGGGCAATCAGCCC.

To note about this clone: The CDR3 extends 3 residues past the end of the read, so its final part is completed from the germline J gene. The chain carries TRBV20-1 and TRBJ2-1, with TRBD2 as a possible D gene (7 bases). Germline V gene data show CDR1 as DFQATT and CDR2 as SNEGSKA (reference sequence). Trimming shortened V by 0 bases and J by 4 bases, and 19 bases separated the two germline ends. This CDR3 contains 17 residues. The CDR3 is CSARDRRTGGRYNEQFF. Partial CDR3 DNA: TGCAGTGCTAGAGATCGGCGCACGGGGGGCCGGTACAATGAG.

This clone was found a few times. The read finishes 3 residues shy of the CDR3 end, and the germline J gene is used to complete it. The chain combines TRBV11-2 with TRBJ2-1; the D is unclear. The CDR3 has 15 residues. Germline V CDR1 and CDR2: SGHAT, FQNNGV. V lost 2 bases and J lost 0, with 8 bases in between. CDR3 DNA (partial): TGTGCCAGCAGCTTATCACAGAGCTCCTACAATGAG. It translates to CASSLSQSSYNE. The entire CDR3 protein reads CASSLSQSSYNEQFF.

This clone was detected ten times or more. The read ends 3 residues shy of where the CDR3 ends; the end is completed using the germline J gene. The chain couples TRBV5-4 to TRBJ2-3; the D gene is possibly TRBD2 (6 bases). V gave up 1 base and J gave up 2 bases, with 11 bases separating them. The CDR3 loop spans 15 amino acids. The germline V gene has CDR1 SGHNT and CDR2 YYREEE (reference sequence). The CDR3 is CASSLSGGNTDTQYF. The CDR3 bases that were read are TGTGCCAGCAGCTTGTCCGGCGGGAACACAGATACG. The full variable domain, its missing parts supplied by reference TRBV5-4 and TRBJ2-3, is ETGVTQSPTHLIKTRGQQVTLRCSSQSGHNTVSWYQQALGQGPQFIFQYYREEENGRGNFPPRFSGLQFPNYSSELNVNALELDDSALYLCASSLSGGNTDTQYFGPGTRLTVL.

Comment on this clone: The read finishes 3 residues shy of the CDR3 end, and the germline J gene is used to complete it. The chain recombines TRBV2 with TRBJ2-3; D is possibly TRBD2 (6 bases). Per the germline V gene, CDR1 is SNHLY and CDR2 is FYNNEI. The CDR3 is made up of 15 amino acids. V was clipped by 10 bases and J by 3 bases, with 20 bases between them. CDR3 in amino acids: CATSDGTPGTDTQYF. The DNA read from the CDR3 is TGTGCCACCAGCGACGGGACTCCGGGAACAGATACG.

This clone was seen a handful of times. The read ends 3 residues before the CDR3 terminus; that terminus is restored from the germline J gene. The chain couples TRBV19 to TRBJ1-5; D unclear. This CDR3 has 14 residues. Germline CDR1 is LNHDA and CDR2 is SQIVND (reference sequence). Between the trimmed V and J ends, which lost 3 bases and 1 base, there was a span of 7 bases. The CDR3 bases that were read are TGTGCCAGTAGTATCCCGGTGAGCAATCAGCCC. Encoded protein: CASSIPVSNQP. The entire CDR3 is CASSIPVSNQPQHF.

This clone has just a few counts. The read finishes 3 residues shy of the CDR3 end, and the germline J gene is used to complete it. This sequence joins TRBV19 and TRBJ1-2; 7 bases line up with TRBD1. The V segment lost 6 bases and the J segment 5 bases; nucleotides outside the gene matches: 9. CDR3 length: 14 residues. Germline-derived CDR1 and CDR2 are LNHDA and SQIVND (reference sequence). CDR3 sequence reads: CASSHRGFLYGYTF. The sequenced part of the CDR3 DNA is TGTGCCAGTAGCCACAGGGGCTTCCTTTATGGC.

This clone was counted a few times. The read falls 3 residues short of the CDR3 end, and the missing part is taken from the germline J gene. This sequence joins TRBV5-1 and TRBJ2-2; tentatively, D is TRBD1 or TRBD2 (5 bases each). Trimming removed 3 bases from V and 4 bases from J, with 16 bases in between. The germline gives CDR1 SGHRS, CDR2 YFSETQ. The CDR3 runs 16 residues. The covered CDR3 bases are TGCGCCAGCAGCTCCGCTGGTAAGGGGAGCACCGGGGAG. This sequence encodes CASSSAGKGSTGE. The entire CDR3 is CASSSAGKGSTGELFF.

This clone was recorded at least ten times. The read terminates 3 residues ahead of where the CDR3 ends, so the germline J gene completes it. This chain joins TRBV20-1 and TRBJ2-1, with TRBD2 matching 9 bases. V was pared by 7 bases and J by 5 bases, with 9 bases of the junction left unmatched. The CDR3 spans 14 residues. The germline CDR1 and CDR2 sequences are DFQATT and SNEGSKA (reference sequence). The sequenced part of the CDR3 DNA is TGCAGTGTTACGGGCGGGAGGGTCGACAATGAG. Protein: CSVTGGRVDNE. The entire CDR3 protein is CSVTGGRVDNEQFF.

Turning to this clone: The read is 3 residues too short to cover the CDR3 end, so that end is filled in from the germline J gene. J is TRBJ2-5 and V is TRBV18, with D possibly matching TRBD1 (6 bases). CDR3 size: 16 residues. From germline, CDR1 is KGHSH and CDR2 LQKENI. The V end was cut by 3 bases, the J end by 5 bases, with 19 bases between. CDR3 DNA (partial): TGTGCCAGCTCACCGGCTACAGGGTTGTCTACGGAGACC. Translated, it gives CASSPATGLSTET. The full CDR3 is CASSPATGLSTETQYF.

This clone showed up many times. The missing CDR3 end, 3 residues past where the read stops, is filled in from the germline J gene. V and J are TRBV19 and TRBJ2-1; maybe TRBD1 (5 bases). The CDR3 is made up of 15 amino acids. Trimming shortened V by 2 bases and J by 7 bases, and 15 bases separated the two germline ends. Germline lookup yields CDR1 LNHDA and CDR2 SQIVND (reference sequence). The DNA read from the CDR3 is TGTGCCAGTAGTATACGGCAGGGTCTTAGGAATGAG. This translates into CASSIRQGLRNE. The whole CDR3 sequence reads CASSIRQGLRNEQFF.

Ten or more counts support this clone. The read comes to an end 3 residues before the CDR3 does, leaving the germline J gene to fill in the end. The chain links TRBV29-1 to TRBJ2-1; 11 positions match TRBD1. Losses at the gene ends were 5 bases for V and 8 bases for J; bases not matched to a gene: 5. The CDR3 has 13 residues. Germline-derived CDR1 and CDR2 are SQVTM and ANQGSEA. The CDR3 here is CSVPGQGVDEQFF. The CDR3 bases that were read are TGCAGCGTTCCGGGACAGGGGGTCGATGAG.

This clone was seen at least ten times. The read falls 3 residues short of the CDR3 end, and the missing part is taken from the germline J gene. The J gene is TRBJ2-5, the V gene TRBV6-2 or TRBV6-3; 7 bases are shared with TRBD2. CDR1 and CDR2 from the germline V gene are MNHEY and SVGEGT. The length of the CDR3 is 15 residues. The V and J ends lost 6 bases and 5 bases, in that order; junction bases with no gene match: 12. The part of the CDR3 DNA that was read is TGTGCCAGCAGCCGGTGGGGTCAGGGAGGGGAGACC. Translated, it gives CASSRWGQGGET. The entire CDR3 protein reads CASSRWGQGGETQYF.

This clone was seen a handful of times. The read halts 3 residues ahead of the CDR3 end, with the missing end drawn from the germline J gene. This chain uses TRBV7-8 with TRBJ1-3; D is unresolved. The CDR3 extends over 16 amino acids. In germline, CDR1 is SGHVS, CDR2 FQNEAQ. Trimming left V 3 bases short and J 2 bases short, with 14 bases between. The DNA read from the CDR3 is TGTGCCAGCAGCTTTGACCGAGCAGGAGCTGGAAACACC. Translating it yields CASSFDRAGAGNT. The full CDR3 sequence reads CASSFDRAGAGNTIYF.

About this clone: The read falls 3 residues short of the CDR3 end, and the missing part is taken from the germline J gene. V and J are TRBV20-1 and TRBJ2-5; D is uncertain. The V and J ends lost 3 bases and 0 bases respectively, with 11 bases between them. Germline-derived CDR1 and CDR2 are DFQATT and SNEGSKA (reference sequence). This CDR3 has 14 residues. The DNA read from the CDR3 is TGCAGTGCTAGCGTGTCCCCGTACCAAGAGACC. It translates to CSASVSPYQET. The entire CDR3 protein reads CSASVSPYQETQYF.

A few counts support this clone. Read coverage stops 3 residues before the CDR3 terminus; the germline J gene supplies the remainder. The genes are TRBV7-2 and TRBJ1-1, with 8 bases that match TRBD1. The germline gives CDR1 SGHTA, CDR2 FQGNSA. With V trimmed by 1 base and J by 7 bases, 5 bases remained unmatched. CDR3 length: 14 amino acids. The CDR3 here is CASSLDRGYDEAFF. The CDR3 bases that were read are TGTGCCAGCAGCTTAGACAGGGGGTACGATGAA.

This clone was picked up a small number of times. The CDR3 end falls 3 residues outside the read, so it is completed with the germline J gene. This chain uses TRBV19 with TRBJ1-2; TRBD1 is a possible D gene (5 bases). The CDR3 runs to 12 residues. Germline CDR1 is LNHDA and CDR2 is SQIVND (reference sequence). V lost 5 bases to trimming and J lost 4 bases, with 8 bases between them. The CDR3 reads CASSFDSYGYTF. CDR3 DNA, as far as it was read: TGTGCCAGTAGTTTTGACAGCTATGGC. Drawing the rest from reference TRBV19 and TRBJ1-2, the complete variable domain is DGGITQSPKYLFRKEGQNVTLSCEQNLNHDAMYWYRQDPGQGLRLIYYSQIVNDFQKGDIAEGYSVSREKKESFPLTVTSAQKNPTAFYLCASSFDSYGYTFGSGTRLTVV.